Listed below are T cell receptor beta chains from one sample, sequenced in a study of T cells in Graves' hyperthyroidism and ophthalmopathy. TCRdb called the multiplex PCR reads again in MiXCR, with one record for every CDR3 protein. The sample carries roughly 250,000 distinct CDR3 sequences, about 20% recorded once. Sample: blood. The receptors originated from a young man with Graves' ophthalmopathy. Both conserved end residues are part of each CDR3. The D gene is left open where the match is weak. Size is stated for part of the rows, as once, few or many counts, or as a class when the clone is expanded.

v_gene	abundance	d_gene	j_gene	CDR3nt	CDR3aa
TRBV2	many	TRBD1	TRBJ1-5	TGTGCCAGCAGTGGGGACAGGGGGCAGCCCCAGCATTTT	CASSGDRGQPQHF
TRBV4-1	-	TRBD1	TRBJ2-1	TGCGCCAGCAGCCAAGCGTCCCGGGACAGGTTTAGGGGGCAGTTCTTC	CASSQASRDRFRGQFF
TRBV6-2/TRBV6-3	few	-	TRBJ2-7	TGTGCCAGCAGTTACGACAGCAGGAGTGGCGAGCAGTACTTC	CASSYDSRSGEQYF
TRBV13	-	TRBD1	TRBJ2-2	TGTGCCAGCAGCCTAGAGGGACAGAAGAACACCGGGGAGCTGTTTTTT	CASSLEGQKNTGELFF
TRBV7-3	-	-	TRBJ2-3	TGTGCCAGCAGCTTAACGGGGGGCGGTACGCAGTATTTT	CASSLTGGGTQYF
TRBV29-1	-	TRBD1	TRBJ2-2	TGCAGCGTTGATGTGGGACAGGGAATAAACACCGGGGAGCTGTTTTTT	CSVDVGQGINTGELFF
TRBV11-3	-	TRBD1	TRBJ1-1	TGTGCCAGCAGCTTCAGGCGGGACAGGGTATCCATGAACACTGAAGCTTTCTTT	CASSFRRDRVSMNTEAFF
TRBV5-1	-	-	TRBJ2-2	TGCGCCAGCAGCTTTACGGACAAGCCCACCGGGGAGCTGTTTTTT	CASSFTDKPTGELFF
TRBV29-1	many	-	TRBJ1-5	TGCAGCGTTGCGGACGCTTTTAATCAGCCCCAGCATTTT	CSVADAFNQPQHF
TRBV20-1	-	-	TRBJ1-6	TGCAGTGCTAGAGTTCAAGGACGGCCTAATTCACCCCTCCACTTT	CSARVQGRPNSPLHF
TRBV6-1	few	-	TRBJ1-1	TGTGCCAGCAGCTCGACTGGCACGGAAGCTTTCTTT	CASSSTGTEAFF
TRBV28	-	-	TRBJ2-2	TGTGCCAGCAGTTTGGGGGCCCCCAGCCGGGAGCTGTTTTTT	CASSLGAPSRELFF
TRBV30	-	-	TRBJ1-2	TGTGCCTGGGCCCCGGGGGGCAACTATGGCTACACCTTC	CAWAPGGNYGYTF
TRBV7-8	once	TRBD1	TRBJ2-2	TGTGCCAGCAGCTTAGCGAAAACAGGGGGAACCGGGGAGCTGTTTTTT	CASSLAKTGGTGELFF
TRBV11-1	many	TRBD2	TRBJ2-1	TGTGCCAGCAGCTTAGGGCGGGAGGGTGTCTACAATGAGCAGTTCTTC	CASSLGREGVYNEQFF
TRBV9	many	TRBD1	TRBJ2-7	TGTGCCAGCAGCCCAGTTCGGGACAGAAACTACGAGCAGTACTTC	CASSPVRDRNYEQYF
TRBV29-1	few	-	TRBJ2-7	TGCAGCGTTTGGGGGAGCAGCAAAACCCCCTACGAGCAGTACTTC	CSVWGSSKTPYEQYF
TRBV12-3/TRBV12-4	few	TRBD1	TRBJ2-7	TGTGCCAGCAGCGCGATTATTATGGGACAGGGTTGGACAGGCGAGCAGTACTTC	CASSAIIMGQGWTGEQYF
TRBV24-1	few	-	TRBJ2-2	TGTGCCACCAGTGGAGGGGGAGACCCCACCGGGGAGCTGTTTTTT	CATSGGGDPTGELFF
TRBV30	few	TRBD1	TRBJ1-4	TGTGCCTGGAGTCCACAGGGGATTAATGAAAAACTGTTTTTT	CAWSPQGINEKLFF
TRBV5-1	-	TRBD1	TRBJ1-1	TGCGCCAGCAGCCCAACTACAGGGGCGTACACTGAAGCTTTCTTT	CASSPTTGAYTEAFF
TRBV10-3	-	TRBD1	TRBJ1-1	TGTGCCATCAGTGCGAGACAGGGGGCACTAACTTTGAACACTGAAGCTTTCTTT	CAISARQGALTLNTEAFF
TRBV11-1	-	-	TRBJ1-2	TGTGCCAGCCAGAGGGGGGGCGATGGCTACACCTTC	CASQRGGDGYTF
TRBV12-3/TRBV12-4	-	TRBD1	TRBJ2-1	TGTGCCAGCAGTGTCCTTGGACAGGGCGGCAATGAGCGGTTCTTC	CASSVLGQGGNERFF
TRBV7-8	-	-	TRBJ2-1	TGTGCCAGCAGCTTACCGGGAACCCTCAATGAGCAGTTCTTC	CASSLPGTLNEQFF
TRBV28	-	TRBD1	TRBJ1-5	TGTGCCAGCAGAGGACAGGGCCCCACTCAGCCCCAGCATTTT	CASRGQGPTQPQHF
TRBV27	-	TRBD2	TRBJ2-7	TGTGCCAGCTTCGGACTAGCGGGAACCTACGAGCAGTACTTC	CASFGLAGTYEQYF
TRBV15	few	TRBD1	TRBJ2-3	TGTGCCACCAGCCGGAAACCGGGACAGGGAGGAGCGGGACCCCCTAATACGCAGTATTTT	CATSRKPGQGGAGPPNTQYF
TRBV30	many	TRBD2	TRBJ2-1	TGTGCCTGGAGTCAAGGGACTAGCGGGAGTAAGCAGTTCTTC	CAWSQGTSGSKQFF
TRBV7-3	-	-	TRBJ1-1	TGTGCCAGCAGCTCAGGCTGGGGCACTGAAGCTTTCTTT	CASSSGWGTEAFF
TRBV29-1	many	TRBD1	TRBJ2-3	TGCAGCGTTGGGGGACAGGGGGCGGCGGTAAGAGATACGCAGTATTTT	CSVGGQGAAVRDTQYF
TRBV11-2	many	-	TRBJ2-7	TGTGCCAGCAGCATACCTATAGGACAGCAAGTCTACGAGCAGTACTTC	CASSIPIGQQVYEQYF
TRBV28	few	-	TRBJ2-3	TGTGCCAGCAGTTTCCCGGGTAGCACAGATACGCAGTATTTT	CASSFPGSTDTQYF
TRBV15	-	-	TRBJ2-7	TGTGCCACCAGCAGAGAGGAGGGCGAGGGATCCTACGAGCAGTACTTC	CATSREEGEGSYEQYF
TRBV28	-	TRBD2	TRBJ2-7	TGTGCCAGCAGTTCCATAGCGGGAGTCTACGAGCAGTACTTC	CASSSIAGVYEQYF
TRBV3-1	few	-	TRBJ2-7	TGTGCCAGCAGCCAAGCCCTCTGGGGGGGGGCGACCTACGAGCAGTACTTC	CASSQALWGGATYEQYF
TRBV20-1	few	-	TRBJ1-2	TGCAGTGCTGTTAACTATGGCTACACCTTC	CSAVNYGYTF
TRBV18	many	-	TRBJ2-1	TGTGCCAGCTCACCACAGGGACCCAATGAGCAGTTCTTC	CASSPQGPNEQFF
TRBV28	-	TRBD2	TRBJ2-1	TGTGCCCCACAAAGCGCGGGAGTGGGTGATGAGCAGTTCTTC	CAPQSAGVGDEQFF
TRBV18	-	-	TRBJ2-7	TGTGCCAGCTCACCAGGGTCGGAGGGGAGAAGGGAGCAGTACTTC	CASSPGSEGRREQYF
TRBV20-1	-	-	TRBJ1-1	TGCAGTGCTAGACAAGGGAACACTGAAGCTTCCTTT	CSARQGNTEASF
TRBV5-1	few	TRBD1	TRBJ2-2	TGCGCCAGCAGCCGGGACAGACAAACAATGAACACCGGGGAGCTGTTTTTT	CASSRDRQTMNTGELFF
TRBV2	many	-	TRBJ1-2	TGTGCCAGCACTATGGACAGAGAAACTCCACTGAACTATGGCTACACCTTC	CASTMDRETPLNYGYTF
TRBV5-1	few	TRBD2	TRBJ2-1	TGCGCCAGCAGCTTGGTAGCGGGAGGGCCGATAAATGAGCAGTTCTTC	CASSLVAGGPINEQFF
TRBV19	few	-	TRBJ2-3	TGTGCCAGTAGACGGCAGGGAGACGATACGCAGTATTTT	CASRRQGDDTQYF
TRBV20-1	many	TRBD2	TRBJ2-7	TGCAGTGCTAGGACTAGCGGGCGCTCCTACGAGCAGTACTTC	CSARTSGRSYEQYF
TRBV30	-	TRBD1	TRBJ2-7	TGTGCCTGGAGGATTTCGGGACAGGGGACCTACGAGCAGTACTTC	CAWRISGQGTYEQYF
TRBV6-1	-	-	TRBJ2-7	TGTGCCAGCAGTTCGTCCCTAAGCGTTTCCTACGAGCAGTACTTC	CASSSSLSVSYEQYF
TRBV12-3/TRBV12-4	-	TRBD1	TRBJ2-5	TGTGCCAGCAGGGGGACAGGGATGGAAGAGACCCAGTACTTC	CASRGTGMEETQYF
TRBV6-2/TRBV6-3	few	-	TRBJ1-5	TGTGCCAGCAGTTTTTCAGGGTTTCAGCCCCAGCATTTT	CASSFSGFQPQHF
TRBV5-1	-	-	TRBJ1-2	TGCGCCAGCAGCTTGGACGAACTGAGGGGCTACACCTTC	CASSLDELRGYTF